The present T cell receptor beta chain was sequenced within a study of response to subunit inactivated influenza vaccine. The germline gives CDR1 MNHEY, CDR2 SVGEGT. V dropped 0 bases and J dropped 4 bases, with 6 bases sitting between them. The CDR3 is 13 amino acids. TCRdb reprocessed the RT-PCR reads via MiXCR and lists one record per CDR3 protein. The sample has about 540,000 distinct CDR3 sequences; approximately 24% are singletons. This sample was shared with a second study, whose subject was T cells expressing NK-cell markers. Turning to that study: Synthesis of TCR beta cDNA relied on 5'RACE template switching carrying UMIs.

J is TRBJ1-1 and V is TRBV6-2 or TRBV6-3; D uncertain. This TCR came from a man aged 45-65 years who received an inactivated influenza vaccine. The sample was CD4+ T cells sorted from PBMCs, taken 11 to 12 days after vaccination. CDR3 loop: CASSYSAPTEAFF. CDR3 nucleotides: TGTGCCAGCAGTTACTCTGCACCCACTGAAGCTTTCTTT.